This T cell receptor (beta chain) was recorded in a study of technical replicates of blood from several donors. Germline CDR1 SGHRS, CDR2 YFSETQ. The ends lost 0 bases at V and 7 bases at J; junction bases unmatched: 5. CDR3 size: 17 residues. This clone came up once. Here immunoSEQ multiplex PCR was the method, and the copy in TCRdb shows in-frame clones only, minus some. The sample has some 80,000 clones; 95% to 98% are singletons. The clonotype was recovered from a human donor in good health. This sequence joins TRBV5-1 and TRBJ2-2; 14 positions agree with TRBD2. The sequencing sample was made of T cells isolated from PBMCs. CDR3 amino acids: CASSLATSGRAGGELFF. For the CDR3, the DNA is TGCGCCAGCAGCTTGGCGACTAGCGGGAGGGCCGGCGGGGAGCTGTTTTTT.